This TCR beta chain was obtained from a study of T cell changes during pregnancy in multiple sclerosis. Using immunoSEQ multiplex PCR, the repertoire was profiled, and TCRdb retains in-frame clones only, with some absent. The sample records about 50,000 clones, about 93% being singletons. The germline gives CDR1 LNHDA, CDR2 SQIVND (reference sequence). The CDR3 spans 15 residues. J lost 4 bases, V lost 6 bases, and 5 bases had no gene match. The V and J genes are TRBV19 and TRBJ2-1; TRBD2 matches at 11 bases. Sample: CD4+ T cells from peripheral blood mononuclear cells, taken after pregnancy. The receptor was derived from a female donor with multiple sclerosis, enrolled in a pregnancy study. CDR3 bases: TGTGCCAGTAGCCTTAGCGGGAGGGGATACAATGAGCAGTTCTTC. Protein product: CASSLSGRGYNEQFF.